The 8 T cell receptor beta chains listed next were all sequenced from one sample in a study of blood T cell repertoires in COVID-19. Sequencing was performed with immunoSEQ multiplex PCR; in TCRdb, only in-frame clones are kept and a portion is missing. Here the sample spans approximately 160,000 clones, roughly 86% being singletons. The material sequenced was peripheral blood. Receptor source: a man in his forties or fifties who had recovered from COVID-19.

The V call is TRBV7-9, the J call TRBJ2-5, with 7 bases matching TRBD1. There are 13 residues in the CDR3. Germline V gene lookup returns CDR1 SEHNR and CDR2 FQNEAQ (reference sequence). J lost 2 bases, V lost 7 bases, and 4 bases had no gene match. Here the CDR3 reads CASTGTEQETQYF. Written as DNA, the CDR3 is TGTGCCAGCACCGGGACAGAACAAGAGACCCAGTACTTC. Looking up the rest from reference TRBV7-9 and TRBJ2-5 gives the full variable domain: DTGVSQNPRHKITKRGQNVTFRCDPISEHNRLYWYRQTLGQGPEFLTYFQNEAQLEKSRLLSDRFSAERPKGSFSTLEIQRTEQGDSAMYLCASTGTEQETQYFGPGTRLLVL.

The chain combines TRBV6-1 with TRBJ1-3; D gene ambiguous. The germline V gene has CDR1 MNHNS and CDR2 SASEGT. The V end lost 4 bases, the J end lost 0 bases, and 13 bases lay between the germline ends. The CDR3 covers 16 residues. The CDR3 loop reads CASSVGRFFSGNTIYF. The DNA for the CDR3 is TGTGCCAGCAGTGTTGGCAGGTTCTTCTCTGGAAACACCATATATTTT.

The CDR3 reads CASGSTRDPADTQYF. The CDR3 DNA reads as TGTGCTAGTGGTTCTACGCGGGACCCCGCAGATACGCAGTATTTT. The V gene is TRBV12-5, the J gene TRBJ2-3; maybe TRBD2 (6 bases). The CDR3 totals 15 residues. Germline lookup yields CDR1 LGHNT and CDR2 FRNRAP. V was clipped by 4 bases and J by 4 bases, with 15 bases between them.

The chain has TRBV4-2 and TRBJ2-2; D perhaps matches TRBD2 (7 bases). From germline, CDR1 is LGHNA and CDR2 YNFKEQ. Trimming took off 0 bases at V and 5 bases at J, with 19 bases between the two ends. The CDR3 spans 18 residues. The CDR3 bases are TGTGCCAGCAGCCAAGATGGGGCGGGGGCTAGGGAAACCGGGGAGCTGTTTTTT. The encoded protein is CASSQDGAGARETGELFF.

The rearrangement links TRBV28 to TRBJ2-7; D gene uncertain. Germline CDR1 MDHEN, CDR2 SYDVKM. CDR3 length: 11 residues. V was cut by 1 base and J by 6 bases, with 4 bases left in between. CDR3 sequence reads: CASSLSTEQYF. The CDR3 region has the DNA TGTGCCAGCAGTTTATCTACCGAGCAGTACTTC.

V usage is TRBV3-1 (or the pseudogene TRBV3-2) and J usage is TRBJ2-6, with D unresolved. Trimming stripped 4 bases from V and 4 bases from J, with 11 bases between. The CDR3 length is 15 residues. In germline, CDR1 is LGHDT, CDR2 YNNKEL (reference sequence). In nucleotides, the CDR3 is TGTGCCAGCAGCCCGAGAACCTCCGGGGCCAACGTCCTGACTTTC. It encodes CASSPRTSGANVLTF.

The V and J genes are TRBV7-8 and TRBJ2-7, with D possibly matching TRBD1 (6 bases). V was trimmed by 6 bases and J by 3 bases, leaving 18 bases between them. CDR1 and CDR2 (germline): SGHVS, FQNEAQ. This CDR3 is built from 15 residues. Written as DNA, the CDR3 is TGTGCCAGCAGTTTCTTGCCGGGACACAACTACGAGCAGTACTTC. It encodes CASSFLPGHNYEQYF.

The chain is built from TRBV7-2 and TRBJ1-1; D possibly corresponds to TRBD1 (6 bases). The length of the CDR3 is 15 residues. The germline V and J ends were trimmed by 1 base and 4 bases, with 13 bases remaining between them. The germline V gene has CDR1 SGHTA and CDR2 FQGNSA. CDR3 nucleotides: TGTGCCAGCAGCTTAGAGTGGGGGCGCAGCACTGAAGCTTTCTTT. It is translated as CASSLEWGRSTEAFF.